This T cell receptor (beta chain) is from a study of blood T cell repertoires in COVID-19 (TCRdb year 2020). A note on the overall study: Samples from collaborators originated in the United States, Italy and Spain and spanned both the acute and convalescent phases of COVID-19. Where available, HLA class I and class II types were obtained from metadata supplied by the sample provider rather than from assay-based typing. The repertoires were made available in a free public database intended to serve as a resource for research on the immune response to SARS-CoV-2. Nearly every sample came with metadata listing a de-identified subject ID, COVID-19 status, age in years and sex. The samples were drawn from the first 160 participants of the ongoing ImmuneRACE study and from 950 to 1,500 subjects provided by 6 global collaborators. Subjects who had been exposed to COVID-19, were actively infected with it, or had recovered from it provided the deeply sampled blood TCRbeta repertoires that made up the dataset. The prospective study material was composed of cDNA or gDNA derived from T cells, B-cell-depleted T cells, or PBMCs. The research as a whole found: The quantity of clinical and demographic metadata differed by source and by participant and was supplied without curation.

Of note for this clone: Its antigen target is currently unknown. The record has no base qualities; no much larger clone is one base away.

The immunoSEQ Assay, a bias-controlled multiplex PCR, was used to amplify TCRbeta CDR3 regions from genomic DNA. On the study's bioinformatics: The number of nucleated cells in each sample was estimated by amplification of reference gene primers within the assay. To quantify the absolute abundance of each unique TCRbeta CDR3 rearrangement, sequence reads were collapsed and filtered. For each sample, productive Simpson clonality was calculated by taking the square root of Simpson's diversity index across productive rearrangements. TCRdb holds this immuneACCESS table with in-frame rearrangements only. Some clones are missing; in checked studies, unresolved V genes explain under half, and the rest has no known cause. Clonal size and the V and J genes are those of that table, whereas D and trimming came from the DNA. This sample comprises a few hundred thousand clones, approximately 79% of them detected only once. The ten largest clones take up roughly 5% of the sample.

The germline V gene gives CDR1 as SGHDT and CDR2 as YYEEEE. Its CDR3 holds 17 amino acids, cysteine through phenylalanine. Solely the CDR3 DNA is kept, with 51 bases framed from the first base. V is pruned by 2 bases and J by 2 bases, leaving 7 bases of the junction without a gene match. Whole blood was collected in K2EDTA tubes by collaborating institutions according to the institutions' own protocols. For TCRbeta analysis, collaborators shipped samples as frozen whole blood, isolated PBMCs, or DNA extracted from either of those sample types. The chain was built from TRBV5-6 and TRBJ1-3, with 10 central nucleotides matching TRBD1. The receptor was isolated from a human donor in a cohort sampled during active COVID-19. What was sequenced was peripheral blood. The DNA sequence is given as TGTGCCAGCAGCTTCAGGACAGGGGGAAACGCTGGAAACACCATATATTTT. Translated, it reads CASSFRTGGNAGNTIYF.